This T cell receptor beta chain originates from a study of siplizumab effects on memory and regulatory T cells. Study-wide results and caveats: Memory cells that were CD4+ and unstimulated gave rise to alloreactive sequences, which siplizumab significantly reduced.

V was cut by 6 bases and J by 0 bases, with 12 bases left in between. Germline CDR1 is SGHAT and CDR2 is FQNNGV. The CDR3 runs 14 residues. On this clone itself: Its target is not known.

The repertoire was sequenced with immunoSEQ multiplex PCR; TCRdb's copy has only in-frame clones and lacks some. This sample carries approximately 75,000 clones, 93% of them seen once, and the ten largest clones take roughly 5.2%. Sequences were obtained from CD8+ T cells sorted from blood. The sequence came from a human donor in good health. The chain recombines TRBV11-2 with TRBJ2-7, with D tentatively TRBD1 or TRBD2 (5 bases each). CDR3 protein: CASSSGTDSYEQYF. CDR3 coding DNA: TGTGCCAGCAGTTCAGGGACGGACTCCTACGAGCAGTACTTC.